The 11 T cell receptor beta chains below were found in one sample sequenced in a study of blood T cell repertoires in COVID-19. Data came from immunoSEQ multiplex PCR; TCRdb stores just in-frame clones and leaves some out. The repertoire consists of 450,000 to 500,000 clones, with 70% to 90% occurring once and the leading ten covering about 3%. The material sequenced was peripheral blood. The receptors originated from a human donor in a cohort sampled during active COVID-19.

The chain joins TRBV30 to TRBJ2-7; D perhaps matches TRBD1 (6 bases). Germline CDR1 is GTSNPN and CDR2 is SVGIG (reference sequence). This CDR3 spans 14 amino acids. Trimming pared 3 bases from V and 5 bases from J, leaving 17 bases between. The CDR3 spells CAWRTGWGDNEQYF. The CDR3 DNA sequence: TGTGCCTGGAGGACAGGATGGGGAGACAACGAGCAGTACTTC.

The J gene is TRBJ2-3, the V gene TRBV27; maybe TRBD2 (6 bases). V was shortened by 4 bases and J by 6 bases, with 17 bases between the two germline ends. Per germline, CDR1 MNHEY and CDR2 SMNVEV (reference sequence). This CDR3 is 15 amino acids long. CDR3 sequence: CASSSFAGRSDTQYF. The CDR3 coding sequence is TGTGCCAGCAGTTCCTTTGCGGGAAGGTCGGATACGCAGTATTTT.

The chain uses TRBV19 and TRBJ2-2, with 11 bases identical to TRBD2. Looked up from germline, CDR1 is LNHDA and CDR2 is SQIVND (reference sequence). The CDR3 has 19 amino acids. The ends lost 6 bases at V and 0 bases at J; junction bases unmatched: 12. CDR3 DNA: TGTGCCAGTAGACCCTATTCGTTGACTAGCGGGGCGAACACCGGGGAGCTGTTTTTT. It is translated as CASRPYSLTSGANTGELFF. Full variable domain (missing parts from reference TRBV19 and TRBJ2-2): DGGITQSPKYLFRKEGQNVTLSCEQNLNHDAMYWYRQDPGQGLRLIYYSQIVNDFQKGDIAEGYSVSREKKESFPLTVTSAQKNPTAFYLCASRPYSLTSGANTGELFFGEGSRLTVL.

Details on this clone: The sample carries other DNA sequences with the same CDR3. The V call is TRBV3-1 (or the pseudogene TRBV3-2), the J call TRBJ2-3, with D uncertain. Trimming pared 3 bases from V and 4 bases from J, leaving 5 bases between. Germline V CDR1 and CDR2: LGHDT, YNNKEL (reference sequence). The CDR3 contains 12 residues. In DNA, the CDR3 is TGTGCCAGCAGCCAGTCGGCAGATACGCAGTATTTT. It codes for CASSQSADTQYF.

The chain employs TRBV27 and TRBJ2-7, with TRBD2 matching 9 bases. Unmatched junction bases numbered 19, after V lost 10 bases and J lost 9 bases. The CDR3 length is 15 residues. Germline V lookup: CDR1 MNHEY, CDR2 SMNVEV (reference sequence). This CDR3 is CATSVSTSGRSTQYF. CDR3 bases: TGTGCCACCTCAGTTTCTACCAGCGGGAGGTCTACGCAGTACTTC.

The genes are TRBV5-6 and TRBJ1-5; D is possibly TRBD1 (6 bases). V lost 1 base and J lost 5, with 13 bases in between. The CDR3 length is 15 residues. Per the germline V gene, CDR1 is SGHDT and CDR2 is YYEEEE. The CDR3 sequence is CASSLSTGLDQPQHF. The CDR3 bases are TGTGCCAGCAGCTTGTCAACAGGGCTCGATCAGCCCCAGCATTTT.

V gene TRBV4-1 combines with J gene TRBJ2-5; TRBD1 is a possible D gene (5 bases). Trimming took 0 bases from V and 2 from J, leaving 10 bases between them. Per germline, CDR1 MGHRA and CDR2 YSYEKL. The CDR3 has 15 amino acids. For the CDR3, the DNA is TGCGCCAGCAGCCAAGATAATCCAGGGCAAGAGACCCAGTACTTC. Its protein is CASSQDNPGQETQYF.

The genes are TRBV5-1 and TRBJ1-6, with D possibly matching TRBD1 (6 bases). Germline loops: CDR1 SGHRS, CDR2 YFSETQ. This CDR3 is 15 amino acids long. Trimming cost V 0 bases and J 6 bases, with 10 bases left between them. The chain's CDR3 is CASSLDRVSNSPLHF. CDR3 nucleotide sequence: TGCGCCAGCAGCTTGGACAGGGTCAGTAATTCACCCCTCCACTTT.

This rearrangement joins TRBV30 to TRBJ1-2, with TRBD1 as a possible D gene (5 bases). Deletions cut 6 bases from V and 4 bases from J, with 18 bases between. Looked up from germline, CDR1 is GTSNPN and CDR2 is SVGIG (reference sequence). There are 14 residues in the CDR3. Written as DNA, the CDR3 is TGTGCCTGCGACTTGGGGGGAGGTACCTATGGCTACACCTTC. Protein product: CACDLGGGTYGYTF.

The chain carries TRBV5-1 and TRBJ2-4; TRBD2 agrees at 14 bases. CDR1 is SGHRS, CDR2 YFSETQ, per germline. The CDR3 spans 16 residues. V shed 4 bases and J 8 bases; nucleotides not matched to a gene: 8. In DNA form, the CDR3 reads TGCGCCAGCAGCGACGGGACTAGCGGGAGAGGGGACATTCAGTACTTC. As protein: CASSDGTSGRGDIQYF.

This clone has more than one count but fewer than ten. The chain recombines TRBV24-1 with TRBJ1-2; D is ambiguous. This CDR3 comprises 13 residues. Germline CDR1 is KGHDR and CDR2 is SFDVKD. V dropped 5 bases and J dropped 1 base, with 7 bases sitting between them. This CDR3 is CATSGGLNYGYTF. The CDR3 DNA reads TGTGCCACCAGTGGAGGACTTAACTATGGCTACACCTTC.